This T cell receptor (beta chain) was captured in a study of response to subunit inactivated influenza vaccine. Study results and caveats: A suggestion made by the authors is that each seasonal influenza vaccination recruits few new T cells.

This CDR3 is built from 15 residues. Germline V gene lookup returns CDR1 SQVTM and CDR2 ANQGSEA. V was pared by 2 bases and J by 6 bases, with 17 bases between. TCRdb re-called the RT-PCR reads through MiXCR, storing one row per CDR3 protein. In the table there are about 160,000 distinct CDR3 sequences, about 11% of which are singletons. The table lists this clonotype with a few counts. What it binds is not known. The chain links TRBV29-1 to TRBJ2-1; D might be TRBD2 (5 bases). The sequence came from a man between 45 and 60 years old who received an inactivated influenza vaccine. The sample consisted of non-naive T cells sorted from PBMCs, taken about 40 days after vaccination. The CDR3 spells CSVENPQRSTNEQFF. CDR3 nucleotide sequence: TGCAGCGTTGAAAATCCCCAGCGGAGTACCAATGAGCAGTTCTTC.